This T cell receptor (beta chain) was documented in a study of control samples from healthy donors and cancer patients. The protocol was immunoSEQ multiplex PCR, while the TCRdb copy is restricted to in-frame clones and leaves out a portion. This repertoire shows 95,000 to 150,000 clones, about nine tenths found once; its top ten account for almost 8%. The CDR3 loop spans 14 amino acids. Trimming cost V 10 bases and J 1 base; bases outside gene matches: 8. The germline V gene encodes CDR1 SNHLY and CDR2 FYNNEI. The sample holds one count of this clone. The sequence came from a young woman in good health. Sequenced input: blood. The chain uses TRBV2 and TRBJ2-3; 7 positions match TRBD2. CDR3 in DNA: TGTGCCACCGCCGTGGGGGGGGGCACAGATACGCAGTATTTT. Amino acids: CATAVGGGTDTQYF.